The text below deals with one T cell receptor (beta chain). The antigen remains unidentified. Primed by a sample-barcoded 5' primer and a J-beta primer mix, a second PCR proceeded for roughly 6 to 12 cycles. A tag from a template-switch adaptor with 12 random nucleotides marked each cDNA molecule. TCRdb ran MiXCR on the 5' RACE reads and lists one entry per CDR3 protein. The sample carries around 790,000 distinct CDR3 sequences, 44% recorded once. The trim removed 4 bases at V and 1 base at J, leaving 7 bases unmatched. Germline CDR1 and CDR2: SEHNR and FQNEAQ (reference sequence). This CDR3 is 15 amino acids long. The data were taken from a study of blood T cells in healthy people across ages. Points from the study as a whole: TCR beta diversity per million T cells fell roughly linearly with age. More naive CD4+ cells and higher diversity marked long-lived donors relative to aged donors.

Healthy individuals of Caucasian origin from Russia, aged about 6 to 95, served as donors. The receptor was isolated from a man aged 55 to 69 in good health. Sequencing was carried out using blood. V usage is TRBV7-9 and J usage is TRBJ2-7; 7 bases line up with TRBD1. The CDR3 sequence is CASSSDRALSYEQYF. CDR3 nucleotides: TGTGCCAGCAGCTCTGACAGGGCATTATCCTACGAGCAGTACTTC.